These T cell receptor beta chains were read from a single sample in a study of blood T cell repertoires in COVID-19. Data came from immunoSEQ multiplex PCR; TCRdb stores just in-frame clones and leaves some out. The table includes 130,000 or so clones, roughly 88% detected once. Specimen: peripheral blood. These receptors were taken from a man aged 45-65 years with acute or convalescent COVID-19. The CDR3 runs from the conserved cysteine through the conserved F or W. Rows may omit the clone size; those that give it use once, few, many or a size class.

V gene,clone size,CDR3 protein
TRBV7-9,once,CASSLNNHGQGRGYTF
TRBV15,.,CATSRENFIGETEAFF
TRBV25-1,.,CASSETSGRPGEFF
TRBV5-1,.,CARGHPGYQPQHF
TRBV3-1/TRBV3-2,.,CASSPRTGEKLFF
TRBV5-1,.,CASSVGPGNEQFF
TRBV12-3/TRBV12-4,.,CASRSREAFF
TRBV5-5,.,CASSWTAQNNQPQHF
TRBV7-9,few,CASSPDSREQFF
TRBV6-1,.,CASSERIAGPDEQYF
TRBV18,.,CASSPPLPANTGELFF
TRBV12-5,.,CASGLGRGEQFF
TRBV18,.,CASSPITGATYEQYF
TRBV24-1,.,CATSDPRLAATGELFF
TRBV5-1,.,CASSSIPNEKLFF
TRBV7-2,.,CASSLVALSQPQHF
TRBV30,.,CACRSGENEKLFF
TRBV6-5,.,CAGIAGTTSYEQYF
TRBV27,.,CASSPRQGHSLYEQYF
TRBV11-2,.,CASSLVGGLAGDEQFF
TRBV7-6,.,CASSIYRGPYNEQFF
TRBV5-6,once,CASSPALGAGNTIYF
TRBV6-5,.,CASRIGGYGYTF
TRBV3-1/TRBV3-2,.,CASSQDPRGGLGETQYF
TRBV27,.,CASSPLDRELGYTF
TRBV7-2,.,CASSSQTGRINQPQHF
TRBV6-5,.,CASRSPQGGGYGYTF
TRBV5-4,.,CASARGSESTDTQYF
TRBV9,.,CASSVAPNDRLSSGANVLTF
TRBV28,.,CASSLLEGAQPQHF
TRBV6-5,.,CASRNRDSSNSPLHF
TRBV19,few,CASRDGGLRGYGYTF
TRBV11-3,.,CASSQEGTLNTEAFF
TRBV29-1,once,CSVKGERLAGEAADTQYF
TRBV4-1,.,CASSQVAGETQYF
TRBV6-5,.,CASSAGVNTEAFF
TRBV4-1,.,CASSLDRVYGYTF
TRBV30,.,CAWSDAPGRANYGYTF
TRBV27,.,CASSNPGQGASGGYTF
TRBV5-5,.,CASIRRGTAQETQYF
TRBV5-1,.,CASSTGGAASSYEQYF
TRBV18,.,CASSPNQGATYEQYF
TRBV6-5,.,CASNVGRGLEGYTF
TRBV4-3,.,CASSRRVRDTQYF
TRBV30,.,CAWRGGTGRFETQYF
TRBV14,.,CASSSRLAGGWETQYF